The T cell receptor beta chain under discussion was sequenced for a study of PD-1 blockade in classical Hodgkin lymphoma. Study-wide context: With a 2-week interval, patients received intravenous nivolumab at 3 mg/kg. Study-wide results and limits: Prior therapy or disease activity may underlie the repertoire differences, whose causes remain undefined. At baseline, newly diagnosed patients reportedly showed less TCR diversity than healthy donors.

Details on this clone: The antigen is not known.

Brentuximab vedotin exposure varied among the patients, all of whom had relapsed after autologous stem cell transplantation. Data came from immunoSEQ multiplex PCR; TCRdb stores just in-frame clones and leaves some out. The sample carries tens of thousands of clones, about nine tenths recorded once. The sample here was peripheral blood mononuclear cells (PBMCs), taken at baseline. The receptor was derived from a human donor with classical Hodgkin lymphoma.

The CDR3 bases are TGTGCCTGGAATTGGCGTGGAGCCCGGAATGAGCAGTTCTTC. Its protein product is CAWNWRGARNEQFF. This chain links TRBV30 with TRBJ2-1; D is unclear. This CDR3 is built from 14 residues. Trimming cost V 4 bases and J 7 bases, with 17 bases left between them. Germline loops: CDR1 GTSNPN, CDR2 SVGIG (reference sequence).